This T cell receptor (beta chain) was captured by sequencing in a study of T-cell reconstitution after alpha-beta-depleted transplantation in children. Overall study results and limits: About two months after transplant, alpha-beta T cells reportedly came from several hundred expanded graft clones.

Germline V lookup: CDR1 DFQATT, CDR2 SNEGSKA (reference sequence). The CDR3 length is 14 residues. Trimming removed 6 bases from V and 3 bases from J; junction bases left unmatched: 7. Researchers prepared the TCRbeta library using unique molecular identifiers, the study reports. TCRdb re-called the PCR reads through MiXCR, storing one row per CDR3 protein. The repertoire holds a few hundred thousand distinct CDR3 sequences, with about a quarter as singletons. The table lists this clonotype with a few counts. Its specificity is unknown. The chain links TRBV20-1 to TRBJ2-3, with 9 bases matching TRBD1. The TCR comes from a boy under two years old with Wiskott-Aldrich syndrome, due to receive a stem cell transplant. The specimen was PBMCs, collected before TCRalphabeta/CD19-depleted stem cell transplant. The chain's CDR3 is CSARGQGQTDTQYF. CDR3 coding DNA: TGCAGTGCGAGGGGACAGGGCCAGACAGATACGCAGTATTTT.